These T cell receptor beta chains were read from a single sample in a study of shared T cell receptors in the human thymus. This table comes from immunoSEQ multiplex PCR, and its TCRdb copy is limited to in-frame clones, with some not included. This table holds about 660,000 clones, around 87% found once. These data were also reused for a study on human thymus T cells.

The specimen was thymocytes. The source is a boy younger than two with a congenital heart defect. Each CDR3 is given with its conserved first and last residue. The D gene is left open where the match is weak. Clone size is not always given. Where it is, it says once, few, many or a class for expanded clones.

-,14,TRBD1,TRBV28,TRBJ1-2,TGTGCCAGCAGTTTAGACAGGGATAACTATGGCTACACCTTC,CASSLDRDNYGYTF
once,15,TRBD1,TRBV9,TRBJ1-2,TGTGCCAGCAGCGTAGGGGACAGGGCAGGGTATGGCTACACCTTC,CASSVGDRAGYGYTF
-,16,TRBD2,TRBV28,TRBJ2-5,TGTGCCAGCAGTCGATACTCGGGACTAGCGGAAGAGACCCAGTACTTC,CASSRYSGLAEETQYF
few,14,-,TRBV4-1,TRBJ1-4,TGCGCCAGCAGCCCCCGGGACTCTAATGAAAAACTGTTTTTT,CASSPRDSNEKLFF
once,15,TRBD2,TRBV5-6,TRBJ2-1,TGTGCCAGCAGCGACTCGGGAGGGGGGTACAATGAGCAGTTCTTC,CASSDSGGGYNEQFF
-,16,-,TRBV29-1,TRBJ2-3,TGCAGCGTTCTAATGGTGGAACAGGGAACTCCTAATACGCAGTATTTT,CSVLMVEQGTPNTQYF
-,14,TRBD1,TRBV5-8,TRBJ1-2,TGTGCCAGCAGCTTGATAGGACAGGACTATGGCTACACCTTC,CASSLIGQDYGYTF
-,16,-,TRBV11-2,TRBJ2-2,TGTGCCAGCAGCTTAGTTGGGCTACCAAACACCGGGGAGCTGTTTTTT,CASSLVGLPNTGELFF
-,12,-,TRBV28,TRBJ2-1,TGTGCCAGCAGCCAGACATGGCGTGAGCAGTTCTTC,CASSQTWREQFF
-,13,-,TRBV5-1,TRBJ2-3,TGCGCCAGCAGCTTAACAAACACAGATACGCAGTATTTT,CASSLTNTDTQYF
-,12,-,TRBV27,TRBJ2-4,TGTGCCAGCAGTTCACAGAGAAACATTCAGTACTTC,CASSSQRNIQYF
few,14,TRBD1,TRBV19,TRBJ2-7,TGTGCCAGTCGCTCCGGGACAGGGTCCTACGAGCAGTACTTC,CASRSGTGSYEQYF
-,17,-,TRBV4-2,TRBJ1-1,TGTGCCAGCAGCCGCAGGGGAGCGGCGTACATGAACACTGAAGCTTTCTTT,CASSRRGAAYMNTEAFF
once,11,-,TRBV6-1,TRBJ1-5,TGTGCCAGCAGCGACTCTCAGCCCCAGCATTTT,CASSDSQPQHF
-,15,TRBD2,TRBV11-2,TRBJ2-2,TGTGCCACCCCTGTAGTAGTAGCGGGAACCGGGGAGCTGTTTTTT,CATPVVVAGTGELFF